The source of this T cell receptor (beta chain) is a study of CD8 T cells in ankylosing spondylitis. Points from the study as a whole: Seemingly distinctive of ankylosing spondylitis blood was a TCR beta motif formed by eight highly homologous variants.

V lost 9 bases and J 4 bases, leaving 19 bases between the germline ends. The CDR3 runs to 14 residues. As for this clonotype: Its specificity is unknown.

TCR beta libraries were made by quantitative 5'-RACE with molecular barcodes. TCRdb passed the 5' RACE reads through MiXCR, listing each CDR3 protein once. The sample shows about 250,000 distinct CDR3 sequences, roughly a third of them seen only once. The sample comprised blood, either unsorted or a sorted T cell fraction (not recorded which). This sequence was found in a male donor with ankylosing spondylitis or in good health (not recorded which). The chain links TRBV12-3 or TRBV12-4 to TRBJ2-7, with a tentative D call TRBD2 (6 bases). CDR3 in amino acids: CASTPAGLIYEQYF. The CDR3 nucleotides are TGTGCCAGTACGCCAGCGGGCCTGATTTACGAGCAGTACTTC.